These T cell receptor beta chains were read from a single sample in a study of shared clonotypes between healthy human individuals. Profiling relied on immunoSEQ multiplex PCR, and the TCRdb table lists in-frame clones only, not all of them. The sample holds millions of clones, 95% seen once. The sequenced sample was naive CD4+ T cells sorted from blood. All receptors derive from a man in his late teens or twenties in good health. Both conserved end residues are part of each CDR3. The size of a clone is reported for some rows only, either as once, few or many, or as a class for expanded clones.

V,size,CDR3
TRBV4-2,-,CASSQELAGGLLRYNEQFF
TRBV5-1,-,CASQLGQSNTGELFF
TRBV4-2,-,CASSQEGLAGGEETQYF
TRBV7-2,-,CASSLGARANEKLFF
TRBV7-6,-,CASSLGPGTSGGEVETQYF
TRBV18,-,CASSPRDSNEQFF
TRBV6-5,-,CASSLGLSSNQPQHF
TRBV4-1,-,CASSQETDRGNQPQHF
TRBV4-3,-,CASSQGNAEETQYF
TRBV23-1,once,CASSQYWNSYEQYF
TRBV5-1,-,CASSLLGPNQPQHF
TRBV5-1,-,CASSLGWTSGSTDTQYF
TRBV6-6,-,CASSLGQGAEAFF
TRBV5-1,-,CASSWGRVLTEAFF
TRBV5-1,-,CASSLVDRGSLETQYF
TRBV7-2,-,CASSLEQGTEQFF
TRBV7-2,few,CASSFDRPNYTF
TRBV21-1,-,CASNTGANVLTF
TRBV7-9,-,CASIPAALKTPLRTYEQYF
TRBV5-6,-,CASSFSTGEETQYF
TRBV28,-,CASALNTIYF
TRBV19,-,CASSRGGRFGVHEQFF
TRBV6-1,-,CASSEASGTTVYNEQFF
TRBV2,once,CASTREQFF
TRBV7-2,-,CASSPFKGGNNEKLFF
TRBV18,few,CASSPPGQGNEKLFF
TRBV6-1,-,CASSVQGRGPYNEQFF
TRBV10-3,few,CAISDGETQYF
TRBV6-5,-,CASSSQGPYSNQPQHF
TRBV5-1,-,CASSPRTAGSEAFF
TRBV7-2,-,CASSLVVGVYYEQYF
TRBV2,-,CASSDIKETQYF
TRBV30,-,CACSFKLGTEAFF
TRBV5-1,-,CASSFRADNEQFF
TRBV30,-,CAWSVGTGLIYEQYF
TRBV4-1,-,CASSQNREPGQPQHF
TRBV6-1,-,CASSESLFTDNIQYF
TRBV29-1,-,CSASDVSTDTQYF
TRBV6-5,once,CASSYRQGRSYEQYF
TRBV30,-,CAWSVRVRMATNEKLFF
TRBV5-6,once,CASTQLGAPKLNTEAFF
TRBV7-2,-,CASSTLYEQYF
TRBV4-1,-,CASSQEGTGYYGYTF
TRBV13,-,CASSIPTELTDTQYF
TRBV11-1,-,CASSLEGGPNTGELFF
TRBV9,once,CASSPRQPPGAKNIQYF
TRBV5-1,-,CASSPGPSNEKLFF
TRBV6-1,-,CASSEITLPQNTEAFF
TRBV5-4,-,CASSLPGAGNTEAFF